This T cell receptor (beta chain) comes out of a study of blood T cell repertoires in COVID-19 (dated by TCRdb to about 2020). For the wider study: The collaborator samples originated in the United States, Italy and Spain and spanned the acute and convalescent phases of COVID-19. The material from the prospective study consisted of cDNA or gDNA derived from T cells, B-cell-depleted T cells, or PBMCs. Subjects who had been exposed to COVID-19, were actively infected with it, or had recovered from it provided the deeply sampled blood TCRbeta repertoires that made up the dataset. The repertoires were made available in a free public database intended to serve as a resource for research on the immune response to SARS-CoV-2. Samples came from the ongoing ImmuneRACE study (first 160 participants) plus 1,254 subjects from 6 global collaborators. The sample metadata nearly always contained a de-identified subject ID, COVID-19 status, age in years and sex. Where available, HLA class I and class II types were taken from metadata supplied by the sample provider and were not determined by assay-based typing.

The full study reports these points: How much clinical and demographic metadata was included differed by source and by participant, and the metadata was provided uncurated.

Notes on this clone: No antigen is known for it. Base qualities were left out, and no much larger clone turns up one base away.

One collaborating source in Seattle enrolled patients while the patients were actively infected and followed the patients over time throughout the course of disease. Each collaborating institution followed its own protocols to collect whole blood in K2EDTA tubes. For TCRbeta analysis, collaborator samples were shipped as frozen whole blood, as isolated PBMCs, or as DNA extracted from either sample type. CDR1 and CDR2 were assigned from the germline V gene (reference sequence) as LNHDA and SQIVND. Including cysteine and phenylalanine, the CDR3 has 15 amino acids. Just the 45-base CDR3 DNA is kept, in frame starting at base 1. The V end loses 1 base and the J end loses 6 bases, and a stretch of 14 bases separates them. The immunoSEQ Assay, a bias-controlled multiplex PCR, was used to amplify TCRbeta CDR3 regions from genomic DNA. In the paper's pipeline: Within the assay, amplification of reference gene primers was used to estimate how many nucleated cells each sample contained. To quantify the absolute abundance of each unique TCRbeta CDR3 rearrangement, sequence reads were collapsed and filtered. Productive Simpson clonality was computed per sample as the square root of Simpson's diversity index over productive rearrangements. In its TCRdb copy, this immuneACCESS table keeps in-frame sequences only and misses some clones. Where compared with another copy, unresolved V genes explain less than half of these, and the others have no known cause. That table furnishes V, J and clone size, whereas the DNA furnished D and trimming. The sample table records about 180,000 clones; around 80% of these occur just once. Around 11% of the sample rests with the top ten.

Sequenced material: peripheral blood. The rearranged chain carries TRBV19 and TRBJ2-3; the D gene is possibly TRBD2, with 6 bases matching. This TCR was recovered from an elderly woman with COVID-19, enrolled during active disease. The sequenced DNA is TGTGCCAGTAGTATAGTCGGGGGTCCCCAGGATACGCAGTATTTT. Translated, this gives CASSIVGGPQDTQYF.